These 7 T cell receptor beta chains originate from one sample sequenced in a study of tumor and adjacent non-tumor tissue in lung cancer (dated by TCRdb to the late 2010s). RNA was extracted from bulk unsorted tissue and checked for quality with a NanoDrop ND-1000 and an Agilent 2100. For the normal lung samples, distant non-tumor tissue was collected more than 3 cm away from the tumor edge. The library was built by means of multiplex PCR. These reads were obtained on an Illumina HiSeq 2500. TCRbeta libraries were constructed through three rounds of nested PCR with primers (Table S4) according to protocols modified from ARM-PCR. Starting from the raw public reads, TCRdb applied fastp trimming at Q25, assembled clones with MiXCR and retained in-frame beta chains. Each entry is one CDR3 protein sequence, shown with its most common DNA and genes. This sample has 55,000 to 65,000 distinct CDR3 sequences in its table, and about 56% of those were observed once. The ten largest clones capture around a third of the sample.

The specimen was distant non-tumor lung tissue. Receptors were obtained from an older man with non-small cell lung cancer.

The V and J genes are TRBV12-1 and TRBJ2-1; the D call of TRBD2 is as the table states it, not checked on the DNA. TRBV12-1 is a pseudogene segment. This CDR3 has 18 amino acids. This chain's CDR3 is CASSPRPSQDPSYSEQFF. The CDR3 bases are TGTGCCAGCAGCCCAAGACCCTCTCAGGACCCCTCCTACAGTGAGCAGTTCTTC.

A remark on this clonotype: Sequence at one end of the junction differs from germline and may be a read error. The CDR3 sequence is CASRQDHRGGNYEQYF. CDR3 nucleotide sequence: TGTGCCAGCAGACAAGATCACCGGGGGGGTAACTACGAGCAGTACTTC. The V call is TRBV4-2, the J call TRBJ2-7, with 8 bases matching TRBD2. CDR1 is LGHNA and CDR2 is YNFKEQ in the germline V gene. This CDR3 comprises 16 residues.

Comments on this clonotype: At one of its ends the junction is not consistent with the germline gene, which may arise from a read error. The rearrangement joins TRBV6-1 to TRBJ2-6; perhaps TRBD1 as D (6 bases). Germline V gene sequence: CDR1 MNHNS, CDR2 SASEGT. The CDR3 is 16 residues long. CDR3 in amino acids: CASSAEDSSVANVPTF. The CDR3 DNA is TGTGCCAGCAGTGCCGAGGACAGCTCTGTTGCCAACGTCCCGACTTTC.

Comments on this clonotype: It may be a read error: a sequence one base away is much more abundant. The genes are TRBV5-6 and TRBJ2-4, with D uncertain. CDR1 is SGHDT and CDR2 is YYEEEE in the germline V gene. This CDR3 has 13 amino acids. Trimming stripped 4 bases from V and 4 bases from J, with 9 bases between. In nucleotides, the CDR3 is TGTGCCAGCAGCGGCCAAAGGAAAAACATTCAGTACTTC. Translation gives CASSGQRKNIQYF.

This clonotype was seen a handful of times. This chain connects TRBV24-1 to TRBJ2-1; D unclear. This CDR3 comprises 13 residues. In germline, CDR1 is KGHDR, CDR2 SFDVKD. Trimming stripped 5 bases from V and 7 bases from J, with 11 bases between. This CDR3 is CATSGSFRNEQFF. CDR3 sequence (DNA): TGTGCCACCAGTGGGAGCTTCAGGAATGAGCAGTTCTTC.

This clonotype was seen ten or more times. Here the CDR3 DNA reads TGTGCCAGCAGCTTGGGGGGGACTAACTATGGCTACACCTTC. This gives the protein CASSLGGTNYGYTF. The chain joins TRBV5-4 to TRBJ1-2, with D perhaps matching TRBD1 (5 bases). Germline V gene sequence: CDR1 SGHNT, CDR2 YYREEE (reference sequence). Trimming shortened V by 0 bases and J by 0 bases, and 6 bases separated the two germline ends. This CDR3 comprises 14 residues.

About this clonotype itself: This sequence may be a read error, since a much larger clone differs from it by one base. This chain links TRBV20-1 with TRBJ2-1; 12 nucleotides line up with TRBD2. The CDR3 has 16 residues. With 8 bases clipped from V and 7 bases from J, the junction kept 15 bases outside the gene matches. Germline CDR1 reads DFQATT; CDR2 reads SNEGSKA (reference sequence). CDR3 in amino acids: CSTNALAGGGANEQFF. In DNA, the CDR3 is TGCAGTACCAACGCTCTAGCGGGGGGGGGCGCAAATGAGCAGTTCTTC.